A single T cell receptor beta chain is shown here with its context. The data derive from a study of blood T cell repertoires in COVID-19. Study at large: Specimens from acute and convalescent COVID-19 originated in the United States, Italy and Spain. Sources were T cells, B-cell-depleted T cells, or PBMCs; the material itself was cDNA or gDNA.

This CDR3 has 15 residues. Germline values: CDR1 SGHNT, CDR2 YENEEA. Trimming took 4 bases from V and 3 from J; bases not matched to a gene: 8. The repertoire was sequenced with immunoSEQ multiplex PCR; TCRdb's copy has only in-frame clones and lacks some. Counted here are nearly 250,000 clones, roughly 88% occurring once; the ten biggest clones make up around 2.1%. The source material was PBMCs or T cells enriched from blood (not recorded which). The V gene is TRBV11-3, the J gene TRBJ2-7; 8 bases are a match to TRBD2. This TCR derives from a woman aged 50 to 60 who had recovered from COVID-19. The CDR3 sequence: CASSSSGRGIYEQYF. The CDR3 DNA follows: TGTGCCAGCAGCTCATCCGGGAGGGGGATCTACGAGCAGTACTTC.